Shown below are 30 T cell receptor beta chains from a single sample sequenced in a study of T cells after yellow fever vaccination. MiXCR was run by TCRdb on the 5' RACE reads, yielding one entry per CDR3 protein. Of some 500,000 distinct CDR3 sequences in the sample, approximately 12% were seen once. Sequencing was performed on PBMCs, taken on the day of the yellow fever booster vaccination. The receptors were sampled from a man younger than 45 who received the YFV17D yellow fever vaccine.

This clonotype showed up many times. J is TRBJ2-1 and V is TRBV19; perhaps TRBD1 as D (5 bases). CDR1 LNHDA and CDR2 SQIVND come from the germline V gene (reference sequence). CDR3 size: 18 residues. V lost 3 bases and J 1 base, leaving 19 bases between the germline ends. CDR3 loop: CASSIRVSAGLSYNEQFF. Written as DNA, the CDR3 is TGTGCCAGTAGTATTCGTGTTTCGGCAGGGTTATCCTACAATGAGCAGTTCTTC.

This clonotype occurred a few times. The chain carries TRBV29-1 and TRBJ2-3; D possibly corresponds to TRBD2 (6 bases). The CDR3 totals 13 residues. Trimming removed 6 bases at V and 4 bases at J, with 14 bases between. Germline V CDR1 and CDR2: SQVTM, ANQGSEA. The CDR3 nucleotides are TGCAGCGTGTCAGGAGGGCGCGCAGATACGCAGTATTTT. It encodes CSVSGGRADTQYF.

The table lists this clonotype with many counts. This rearrangement joins TRBV7-6 to TRBJ2-7, with D possibly being TRBD2 (6 bases). Germline CDR1 reads SGHVS; CDR2 reads FNYEAQ. The CDR3 is 14 amino acids. The germline V and J ends were trimmed by 5 bases and 0 bases, with 11 bases remaining between them. CDR3 sequence (DNA): TGTGCCAGCAGCCCAGGACTAAGCTCCTACGAGCAGTACTTC. Translated, it gives CASSPGLSSYEQYF.

This clonotype came up many times. The V gene is TRBV20-1, the J gene TRBJ2-7; a weak D match, TRBD1 (6 bases). V lost 6 bases, J lost 0 bases, and 9 bases lay in between. In germline, CDR1 is DFQATT, CDR2 SNEGSKA (reference sequence). This CDR3 has 12 amino acids. The CDR3 loop reads CSADRSSYEQYF. The CDR3 nucleotides read TGCAGTGCCGACAGGTCCTCCTACGAGCAGTACTTC.

This clonotype has more than one count but fewer than ten. This chain connects TRBV7-9 to TRBJ1-1; D may be TRBD1 (5 bases). CDR3 size: 14 residues. The germline V gene encodes CDR1 SEHNR and CDR2 FQNEAQ (reference sequence). Between the trimmed V and J ends, which lost 3 bases and 4 bases, there was a span of 12 bases. CDR3 bases: TGTGCCAGCAGCTTGGACATCACCAGCACTGAAGCTTTCTTT. Protein: CASSLDITSTEAFF.

This clonotype was seen a few times. This chain joins TRBV4-3 and TRBJ2-3; D call uncertain. V shed 1 base and J shed 0 bases, with 8 bases lying between them. Germline assignment: CDR1 LGHNA and CDR2 YSLEER. The CDR3 is made up of 15 amino acids. As DNA, the CDR3 is TGCGCCAGCAGCCAAGTCACGGCTAGCACAGATACGCAGTATTTT. It specifies CASSQVTASTDTQYF.

This chain uses TRBV18 with TRBJ1-1, with 8 bases fitting TRBD1. The CDR3 covers 14 residues. The J segment lost 3 bases and the V segment lost 6 bases, leaving 6 bases of the junction unmatched. Germline V gene lookup returns CDR1 KGHSH and CDR2 LQKENI. The CDR3 loop reads CASSPTGADTEAFF. The CDR3 region has the DNA TGTGCCAGCTCCCCGACAGGGGCGGACACTGAAGCTTTCTTT.

Only a few counts were recorded for this clonotype. The chain employs TRBV4-3 and TRBJ1-1; D remains unclear. Looked up from germline, CDR1 is LGHNA and CDR2 is YSLEER. This CDR3 has 13 amino acids. The V and J ends lost 4 bases and 1 base respectively, with 7 bases between them. The CDR3 here is CASSPAQNTEAFF. In DNA form, the CDR3 reads TGCGCCAGCAGCCCCGCCCAGAACACTGAAGCTTTCTTT.

In this sample, this clonotype turned up many times. The chain recombines TRBV7-9 with TRBJ2-7, with 9 bases matching TRBD2. CDR1 and CDR2 (germline): SEHNR, FQNEAQ (reference sequence). The CDR3 has 15 residues. Losses at the gene ends were 1 base for V and 6 bases for J; bases not matched to a gene: 7. CDR3 nucleotides: TGTGCCAGCAGCTTAGTGGGCGGGAGGGCCTTCGAGCAGTACTTC. Its translation: CASSLVGGRAFEQYF.

This clonotype was counted only a few times. The rearrangement joins TRBV7-8 to TRBJ2-1, with TRBD2 matching over 8 bases. Per the germline V gene, CDR1 is SGHVS and CDR2 is FQNEAQ. With 3 bases clipped from V and 0 bases from J, the junction kept 4 bases outside the gene matches. This CDR3 has 16 residues. CDR3 loop: CASSFSSGSSYNEQFF. DNA for the CDR3: TGTGCCAGCAGCTTCTCAAGCGGGAGCTCCTACAATGAGCAGTTCTTC.

This chain uses TRBV2 with TRBJ2-7; the D is unclear. The V gene lost 7 bases and the J gene lost 6 bases, with 13 bases spanning the gap. The CDR3 consists of 12 residues. The germline V gene has CDR1 SNHLY and CDR2 FYNNEI. For the CDR3, the DNA is TGTGCCAGCATCACGTCCATAGGCGAGCAGTACTTC. Its translation: CASITSIGEQYF.

The V and J genes are TRBV20-1 and TRBJ2-5; no clear D. The CDR3 spans 12 residues. Germline assignment: CDR1 DFQATT and CDR2 SNEGSKA (reference sequence). The CDR3 loop reads CSVRVHERPQYF. Here the CDR3 DNA reads TGCAGCGTTCGCGTCCATGAGAGACCCCAGTACTTC.

V and J are TRBV30 and TRBJ2-3; D unresolved. CDR1 and CDR2 from the germline V gene are GTSNPN and SVGIG (reference sequence). The CDR3 sequence is 11 residues long. Trimming stripped 4 bases from V and 5 bases from J, with 7 bases between. The CDR3 coding sequence is TGTGCCTGGATTAGTCGAGATACGCAGTATTTT. As protein: CAWISRDTQYF.

This chain connects TRBV6-2 or TRBV6-3 to TRBJ1-6; D possibly corresponds to TRBD1 (6 bases). The CDR3 loop spans 13 amino acids. V lost 8 bases to trimming and J lost 7 bases, with 12 bases between them. CDR1 is MNHEY, CDR2 SVGEGT, per germline. DNA of the CDR3: TGTGCCAGCCGGGACACGAACAATTCACCCCTCCACTTT. Protein sequence: CASRDTNNSPLHF.

The CDR3: CASSYSTGARYTF. CDR3 nucleotides: TGTGCCAGCAGTTACTCGACAGGGGCACGCTACACCTTC. V and J are TRBV6-2 or TRBV6-3 and TRBJ1-2; 8 bases agree with TRBD1. Germline trimming cut 0 bases from V and 9 bases from J; bases unmatched to any gene: 3. Germline V CDR1 and CDR2: MNHEY, SVGEGT. The CDR3 is made up of 13 amino acids.

This clonotype was seen a handful of times. The CDR3 sequence is CSAGGSSVNEQFF. DNA of the CDR3: TGCAGTGCTGGAGGGTCCTCGGTTAATGAGCAGTTCTTC. The rearrangement uses TRBV20-1 and TRBJ2-1; D perhaps matches TRBD2 (6 bases). CDR3 length: 13 amino acids. Germline loops: CDR1 DFQATT, CDR2 SNEGSKA (reference sequence). The V end lost 5 bases, the J end lost 7 bases, and 15 bases lay between the germline ends.

The chain uses TRBV5-4 and TRBJ2-1; TRBD1 matches at 10 bases. CDR1 is SGHNT and CDR2 is YYREEE in the germline V gene (reference sequence). V dropped 4 bases and J dropped 5; count of bases not matched to a gene: 3. The CDR3 consists of 14 residues. The CDR3 loop is CASSPGTGDNEQFF. In nucleotides, the CDR3 is TGTGCCAGCAGCCCCGGGACAGGGGACAATGAGCAGTTCTTC.

This clonotype was seen a handful of times. The chain joins TRBV19 to TRBJ2-1; 9 positions match TRBD2. Germline V lookup: CDR1 LNHDA, CDR2 SQIVND (reference sequence). J was trimmed by 7 bases and V by 10 bases; bases with no gene match: 14. This CDR3 is 15 amino acids long. CDR3 loop: CATQGIAGARNEQFF. The CDR3, as DNA: TGTGCCACCCAGGGGATAGCGGGAGCTCGTAATGAGCAGTTCTTC.

The chain uses TRBV5-6 and TRBJ1-1; D unclear. Germline V gene sequence: CDR1 SGHDT, CDR2 YYEEEE. Trimming removed 0 bases at V and 14 bases at J, with 14 bases between. The CDR3 loop spans 12 amino acids. CDR3 in DNA: TGTGCCAGCAGCTTGGACGAGTACACTCTCTTCTTT. Translating it yields CASSLDEYTLFF.

There are a few counts of this clonotype. V is TRBV6-2 or TRBV6-3 and J is TRBJ2-4, with D possibly matching TRBD2 (5 bases). V was trimmed by 2 bases and J by 3 bases, leaving 14 bases between them. Germline CDR1 and CDR2: MNHEY and SVGEGT. CDR3 length equals 16 residues. In nucleotides, the CDR3 is TGTGCCAGCAGTTACCCGGGAAAAGAGGGCAAAAACATTCAGTACTTC. As protein: CASSYPGKEGKNIQYF.

The gene calls are TRBV4-1 and TRBJ2-1; D unresolved. V lost 5 bases, J lost 7 bases, and 12 bases lay in between. The CDR3 runs to 13 residues. CDR1 and CDR2 from the germline V gene are MGHRA and YSYEKL. Written as DNA, the CDR3 is TGCGCCAGCAGCTTTTCCACCGCGAATGAGCAGTTCTTC. Translation gives CASSFSTANEQFF.

A few counts support this clonotype. The chain joins TRBV10-3 to TRBJ2-3; D is unclear. CDR3 length: 16 amino acids. Germline loops: CDR1 ENHRY, CDR2 SYGVKD. Between the trimmed V and J ends, which lost 2 bases and 0 bases, there was a span of 12 bases. The CDR3 region has the DNA TGTGCCATCAGTGAGGCGAAGGGTAGCAGCACAGATACGCAGTATTTT. Amino acid sequence: CAISEAKGSSTDTQYF.

This clonotype was detected ten times or more. The chain carries TRBV11-2 and TRBJ2-3; TRBD2 matches 11 bases. Germline-derived CDR1 and CDR2 are SGHAT and FQNNGV. CDR3 length: 18 amino acids. With V trimmed by 4 bases and J by 0 bases, 9 bases remained unmatched. This CDR3 is CASSSTSGSPSSTDTQYF. CDR3 in DNA: TGTGCCAGCAGCTCCACTAGCGGGAGCCCCTCTAGCACAGATACGCAGTATTTT.

This clonotype has a handful of counts. One end of the junction varies from germline; a read error may be responsible. This chain links TRBV6-6 with TRBJ1-2; perhaps TRBD1 as D (5 bases). The CDR3 contains 12 residues. Germline V CDR1 and CDR2: MNHNY, SVGAGI (reference sequence). CDR3: CASSYPGSVGAF. In DNA form, the CDR3 reads TGTGCCAGCAGTTACCCCGGGTCGGTTGGGGCATTC.

V and J are TRBV12-3 or TRBV12-4 and TRBJ2-7, with D possibly matching TRBD2 (6 bases). The CDR3 contains 13 residues. Trimming pared 1 base from V and 6 bases from J, leaving 10 bases between. CDR3 sequence (DNA): TGTGCCAGCAGTTTAGGGCTCGGGGGCGAGCAGTACTTC. Translation gives CASSLGLGGEQYF.

V is TRBV5-4 and J is TRBJ2-2; TRBD2 matches at 10 bases. Germline trimming cut 4 bases from V and 3 bases from J; bases unmatched to any gene: 6. The CDR3 consists of 16 residues. CDR1 SGHNT and CDR2 YYREEE come from the germline V gene (reference sequence). CDR3: CASSPAGGPYTGELFF. CDR3 sequence (DNA): TGTGCCAGCAGCCCAGCGGGAGGGCCGTACACCGGGGAGCTGTTTTTT. Based on the CDR3 plus reference TRBV5-4 and TRBJ2-2, the full variable domain is ETGVTQSPTHLIKTRGQQVTLRCSSQSGHNTVSWYQQALGQGPQFIFQYYREEENGRGNFPPRFSGLQFPNYSSELNVNALELDDSALYLCASSPAGGPYTGELFFGEGSRLTVL.

In this sample, this clonotype turned up a few times. This chain links TRBV7-2 with TRBJ2-1; 9 positions agree with TRBD1. This CDR3 spans 17 amino acids. Germline-derived CDR1 and CDR2 are SGHTA and FQGNSA. V gave up 3 bases and J gave up 3 bases; unmatched junction bases: 9. CDR3 in DNA: TGTGCCAGCAGCTTGGGACAGGGAAAATTCGGCTACAATGAGCAGTTCTTC. It is translated as CASSLGQGKFGYNEQFF.

This clonotype has a handful of counts. The rearrangement links TRBV7-2 to TRBJ2-3; D may be TRBD2 (6 bases). CDR1 is SGHTA and CDR2 is FQGNSA in the germline V gene. V shed 3 bases and J shed 9 bases, with 19 bases lying between them. The CDR3 length is 15 residues. CDR3 amino acids: CASSFYTDRGLTQYF. CDR3 bases: TGTGCCAGCAGCTTCTACACCGACCGGGGGTTGACGCAGTATTTT.

This clonotype was counted a few times. J is TRBJ2-7 and V is TRBV12-3 or TRBV12-4; D remains ambiguous. With 6 bases removed from V and 2 bases from J, the gap between germline ends came to 11 bases. The CDR3 extends over 13 amino acids. The CDR3 reads CASSPDWAYEQYF. CDR3 sequence (DNA): TGTGCCAGCAGCCCCGACTGGGCCTACGAGCAGTACTTC.

This chain uses TRBV20-1 with TRBJ2-1; TRBD2 agrees at 7 bases. The length of the CDR3 is 15 residues. Per the germline V gene, CDR1 is DFQATT and CDR2 is SNEGSKA (reference sequence). The ends lost 3 bases at V and 2 bases at J; junction bases unmatched: 7. The CDR3 nucleotides are TGCAGTGCTAGGGATAGCGGGTTTACCTACAATGAGCAGTTCTTC. Residues: CSARDSGFTYNEQFF.